The rows below give T cell receptor beta chains drawn from one sample of a study of blood T cell repertoires in COVID-19. The method was immunoSEQ multiplex PCR; TCRdb's version includes in-frame clones alone and lacks a portion of them. Of roughly 140,000 clones listed, approximately 90% are singletons. Material for sequencing was peripheral blood. These receptors were taken from a middle-aged woman with acute or convalescent COVID-19. The CDR3 runs from the conserved cysteine through the conserved F or W. Each record gives: V gene, J gene, D gene, clone size, CDR3 protein, CDR3 DNA. D genes are given only for firm matches. Only part of the rows carry a size: once, few, many, or a class if the clone is expanded.

>TRBV24-1|TRBJ2-3|NA|once
CATSDIQGQDTQYF
TGTGCCACCAGTGATATTCAGGGACAAGATACGCAGTATTTT
>TRBV2|TRBJ2-7|TRBD2|NA
CASSESGRANSEQYF
TGTGCCAGCAGTGAAAGCGGGAGGGCCAATAGCGAGCAGTACTTC
>TRBV27|TRBJ2-1|NA|NA
CASSLSIQTNEQFF
TGTGCCAGCAGTTTATCGATACAGACAAATGAGCAGTTCTTC
>TRBV6-6|TRBJ2-3|NA|NA
CASSQAPYRDTDTQYF
TGTGCCAGCAGCCAGGCCCCATACAGGGACACAGATACGCAGTATTTT
>TRBV24-1|TRBJ1-3|TRBD1|NA
CATSDRDSKSGNTIYF
TGTGCCACCAGTGATCGGGACAGTAAATCTGGAAACACCATATATTTT
>TRBV5-1|TRBJ1-1|TRBD1|NA
CASNDRGDSEAFF
TGCGCCAGCAACGACAGGGGAGACAGTGAAGCTTTCTTT
>TRBV7-9|TRBJ2-1|NA|NA
CASSLILDEQFF
TGTGCCAGCAGCTTGATACTCGATGAGCAGTTCTTC
>TRBV29-1|TRBJ1-2|NA|NA
CSVGLGGGANYGYTF
TGCAGCGTTGGTCTCGGCGGGGGCGCGAACTATGGCTACACCTTC
>TRBV18|TRBJ2-3|NA|NA
CASSPSSHTDTQYF
TGTGCCAGCTCACCGTCGAGTCATACAGATACGCAGTATTTT
>TRBV19|TRBJ1-2|NA|NA
CASSRQPLGGYTF
TGTGCCAGTAGCCGACAACCTTTGGGTGGCTACACCTTC
>TRBV28|TRBJ1-1|TRBD1|NA
CASSLFKASTNRGSVWNTEAFF
TGTGCCAGCAGTTTATTTAAGGCCTCAACGAACAGGGGGAGCGTCTGGAACACTGAAGCTTTCTTT
>TRBV5-1|TRBJ2-7|NA|few
CASSSTTITVYEQYF
TGCGCCAGCAGCTCAACGACAATAACAGTGTACGAGCAGTACTTC
>TRBV2|TRBJ2-3|NA|NA
CASSLQNGPDTQYF
TGTGCCAGCAGTTTACAGAATGGCCCAGATACGCAGTATTTT
>TRBV13|TRBJ1-1|NA|NA
CASSAREYNSEAFF
TGTGCCAGCAGCGCTCGGGAGTATAACTCTGAAGCTTTCTTT
>TRBV9|TRBJ2-1|TRBD2|NA
CATSRGEYNEQFF
TGTGCCACATCGCGGGGGGAGTACAATGAGCAGTTCTTC
>TRBV28|TRBJ2-1|NA|once
CASSLPRLAVISGTGSYNEQFF
TGTGCCAGCAGTTTACCCCGTCTGGCAGTAATAAGCGGGACAGGCTCCTACAATGAGCAGTTCTTC
>TRBV11-3|TRBJ2-7|TRBD1|NA
CASSRGRSSYEQYF
TGTGCCAGCAGCAGGGGGCGATCCTCCTACGAGCAGTACTTC
>TRBV9|TRBJ2-1|NA|NA
CASNPSASSYNEQFF
TGTGCCAGCAATCCTAGCGCTAGCTCCTACAATGAGCAGTTCTTC
>TRBV6-5|TRBJ2-3|NA|NA
CASSRSQGGTDTQYF
TGTGCCAGCAGTCGGTCACAGGGGGGGACAGATACGCAGTATTTT
>TRBV9|TRBJ2-3|NA|NA
CASSAEGGPADTQYF
TGTGCCAGCAGCGCGGAAGGAGGACCTGCAGATACGCAGTATTTT
>TRBV28|TRBJ2-7|NA|NA
CASSSSETVYEQYF
TGTGCCAGCAGTAGTTCGGAAACAGTCTACGAGCAGTACTTC
>TRBV7-8|TRBJ2-7|NA|NA
CASTLSYEQYF
TGTGCCAGCACACTTTCCTACGAGCAGTACTTC
>TRBV9|TRBJ1-6|NA|NA
CASSAFRVSGSPLHF
TGTGCCAGCAGCGCCTTCAGGGTGTCCGGTTCACCCCTCCACTTT
>TRBV28|TRBJ2-5|TRBD2|NA
CASSLRGTSGRGFQETQYF
TGTGCCAGCAGTTTAAGAGGGACTAGCGGGAGGGGATTCCAAGAGACCCAGTACTTC
>TRBV9|TRBJ1-5|NA|NA
CASNPSGESNQPQHF
TGTGCCAGCAACCCATCGGGGGAAAGCAATCAGCCCCAGCATTTT
>TRBV7-6|TRBJ1-1|NA|NA
CASSRTANTEAFF
TGTGCCAGCAGCCGTACAGCGAACACTGAAGCTTTCTTT
>TRBV9|TRBJ1-1|NA|NA
CASSVAFGGNTEAFF
TGTGCCAGCAGCGTAGCTTTCGGCGGGAACACTGAAGCTTTCTTT
>TRBV3-1/TRBV3-2|TRBJ2-7|TRBD2|NA
CASSQPSGPLSYEQYF
TGTGCCAGCAGCCAACCTAGCGGGCCTCTTTCCTACGAGCAGTACTTC
>TRBV28|TRBJ1-2|NA|NA
CASSSPEIGYTF
TGTGCCAGCAGTTCCCCTGAGATCGGCTACACCTTC
>TRBV15|TRBJ1-5|NA|NA
CATSRSRSYSNQPQHF
TGTGCCACCAGCAGATCAAGGAGCTATAGCAATCAGCCCCAGCATTTT
>TRBV2|TRBJ2-7|TRBD1|NA
CASTWTGIYEQYF
TGTGCCAGCACTTGGACAGGGATCTACGAGCAGTACTTC
>TRBV9|TRBJ1-4|NA|NA
CASSAFGGGATNEKLFF
TGTGCCAGCAGCGCTTTTGGGGGGGGTGCAACTAATGAAAAACTGTTTTTT
>TRBV7-9|TRBJ1-4|NA|NA
CASSLSQAQGEKLFF
TGTGCCAGCAGCCTGAGTCAGGCCCAAGGCGAAAAACTGTTTTTT
>TRBV27|TRBJ1-2|TRBD1|NA
CATFDRASDGYTF
TGTGCCACTTTTGACAGGGCTTCGGATGGCTACACCTTC
>TRBV6-5|TRBJ1-6|NA|few
CASRGGLSRNSPLHF
TGTGCCAGCAGGGGCGGACTTTCCCGTAATTCACCCCTCCACTTT
>TRBV21-1|TRBJ1-5|NA|NA
CASSRSNQPQHF
TGTGCCAGCAGCCGGAGCAATCAGCCCCAGCATTTT
>TRBV25-1|TRBJ2-1|TRBD1|NA
CASGGTGNEQFF
TGTGCCAGCGGGGGGACAGGGAATGAGCAGTTCTTC
>TRBV18|TRBJ1-4|NA|NA
CASSQPGSNEKLFF
TGTGCCAGCTCACAGCCCGGGAGTAATGAAAAACTGTTTTTT
>TRBV20-1|TRBJ2-1|NA|NA
CSASLGPTYNEQFF
TGCAGTGCTAGTTTGGGGCCCACCTACAATGAGCAGTTCTTC
>TRBV6-5|TRBJ2-2|NA|NA
CASSYSVQVGELFF
TGTGCCAGCAGTTACTCAGTTCAGGTCGGGGAGCTGTTTTTT
>TRBV11-2|TRBJ1-6|NA|few
CASSWASNSPLHF
TGTGCCAGCAGCTGGGCCAGCAATTCACCCCTCCACTTT
>TRBV28|TRBJ2-7|TRBD2|NA
CASSSSGGAIWYF
TGTGCCAGCAGCTCAAGCGGGGGGGCCATCTGGTACTTC
>TRBV7-9|TRBJ2-1|TRBD2|few
CASSFGHSGTNNEQFF
TGTGCCAGCAGCTTTGGGCATAGCGGGACTAACAATGAGCAGTTCTTC
>TRBV19|TRBJ1-5|NA|NA
CASSIGQVLNQPQHF
TGTGCCAGTAGTATAGGGCAGGTTCTCAATCAGCCCCAGCATTTT